The text below deals with one TCR beta chain. These data originate in a study of T cell changes during pregnancy in multiple sclerosis. V was shortened by 6 bases and J by 3 bases, with 12 bases between the two germline ends. Per germline, CDR1 MNHNS and CDR2 SASEGT. This CDR3 contains 13 residues. TCRdb's copy holds only in-frame clones and misses some; the assay was immunoSEQ multiplex PCR. The sample has fewer than 90,000 clones; over 90% are singletons. Sequenced here: peripheral blood, sampled in the third trimester of pregnancy. The origin of this receptor is a female donor with multiple sclerosis, enrolled in a pregnancy study. The chain uses TRBV6-1 and TRBJ2-7, with D uncertain. The CDR3 bases are TGTGCCAGCAGGGGCAGCTCCTTCTACGAGCAGTACTTC. Its translation is CASRGSSFYEQYF.